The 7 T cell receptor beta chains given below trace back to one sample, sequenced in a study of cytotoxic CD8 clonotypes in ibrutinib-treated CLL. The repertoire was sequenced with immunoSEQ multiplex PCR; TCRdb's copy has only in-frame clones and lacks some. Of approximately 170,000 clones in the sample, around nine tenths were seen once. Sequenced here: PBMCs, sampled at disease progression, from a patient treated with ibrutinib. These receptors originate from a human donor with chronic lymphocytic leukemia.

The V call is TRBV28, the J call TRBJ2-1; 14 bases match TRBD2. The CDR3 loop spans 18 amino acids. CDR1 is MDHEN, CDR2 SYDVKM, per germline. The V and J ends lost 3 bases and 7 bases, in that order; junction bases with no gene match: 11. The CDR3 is CASSFFAGTSGRGNEQFF. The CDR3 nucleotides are TGTGCCAGCAGTTTTTTCGCCGGGACTAGCGGGAGAGGAAATGAGCAGTTCTTC.

CDR3 sequence reads: CASSQGQFYGYTF. The CDR3 DNA reads as TGCGCCAGCAGCCAAGGGCAGTTCTATGGCTACACCTTC. This chain links TRBV4-3 with TRBJ1-2; D remains unclear. The CDR3 contains 13 residues. The germline CDR1 and CDR2 sequences are LGHNA and YSLEER. V lost 1 base to trimming and J lost 4 bases, with 7 bases between them.

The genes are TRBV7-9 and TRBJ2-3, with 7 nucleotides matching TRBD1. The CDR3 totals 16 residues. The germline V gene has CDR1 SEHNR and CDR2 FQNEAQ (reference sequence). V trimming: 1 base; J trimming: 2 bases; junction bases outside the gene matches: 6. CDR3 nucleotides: TGTGCCAGCAGCTTAGAGGGACAGATCAACACAGATACGCAGTATTTT. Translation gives CASSLEGQINTDTQYF.

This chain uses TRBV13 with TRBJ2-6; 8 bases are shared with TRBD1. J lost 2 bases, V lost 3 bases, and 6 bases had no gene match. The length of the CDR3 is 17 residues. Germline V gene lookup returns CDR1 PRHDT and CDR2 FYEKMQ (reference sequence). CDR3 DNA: TGTGCCAGCAGCTTTGGGACAGGCGTTACTGGGGCCAACGTCCTGACTTTC. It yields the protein CASSFGTGVTGANVLTF.

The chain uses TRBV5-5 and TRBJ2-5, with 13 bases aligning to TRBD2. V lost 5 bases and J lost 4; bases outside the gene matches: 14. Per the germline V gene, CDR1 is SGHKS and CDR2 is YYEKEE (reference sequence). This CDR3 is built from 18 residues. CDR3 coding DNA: TGTGCCAGCAGGGGTGGGACTAGCGGGAATCTACTTATAGAGACCCAGTACTTC. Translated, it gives CASRGGTSGNLLIETQYF.

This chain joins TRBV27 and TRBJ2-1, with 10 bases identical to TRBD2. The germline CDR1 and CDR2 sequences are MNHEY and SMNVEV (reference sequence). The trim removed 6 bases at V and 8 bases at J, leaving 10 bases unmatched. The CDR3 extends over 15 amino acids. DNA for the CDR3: TGTGCCAGCAGCGGCTCCCTAAGCGGGAGGGATGAGCAGTTCTTC. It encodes CASSGSLSGRDEQFF.

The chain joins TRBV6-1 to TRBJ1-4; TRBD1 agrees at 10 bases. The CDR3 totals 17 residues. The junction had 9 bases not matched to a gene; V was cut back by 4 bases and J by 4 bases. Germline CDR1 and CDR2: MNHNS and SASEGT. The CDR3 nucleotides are TGTGCCAGCAGTGTTTTCGTGACAGGGGGCCTTAATGAAAAACTGTTTTTT. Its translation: CASSVFVTGGLNEKLFF.